The rows below give T cell receptor beta chains drawn from one sample of a study of molecular identifiers for immune sequencing clone quantification. One entry per CDR3 protein, called by TCRdb with MiXCR from the PCR reads. Of about 330,000 distinct CDR3 sequences in the sample, roughly 24% are singletons; the top ten hold about 0.73%. Sequenced sample: naive CD8+ T cells from blood, with Jurkat cell RNA spiked in. These receptors all come from a human donor in good health. Some libraries in this study had Jurkat cell RNA spiked in. Both conserved end residues are part of each CDR3. D genes are given only for firm matches. Not every row has a clone size; where given, it reads once, few, many or a size class.

abundance: NA
v_gene: TRBV15
d_gene: TRBD2
j_gene: TRBJ2-1
CDR3aa: CATSRDSSGGAGEQFF
CDR3nt: TGTGCCACCAGCAGAGATTCTAGCGGGGGGGCGGGCGAGCAGTTCTTC

abundance: NA
v_gene: TRBV6-1
d_gene: TRBD2
j_gene: TRBJ2-7
CDR3aa: CASSNAGGGHEQHF
CDR3nt: TGTGCCAGCAGTAACGCAGGCGGGGGGCACGAGCAGCACTTC

abundance: NA
v_gene: TRBV27
d_gene: TRBD2
j_gene: TRBJ2-6
CDR3aa: CARRLAGASGAHVLTF
CDR3nt: TGTGCCCGCCGTTTAGCGGGAGCCTCTGGGGCCCACGTCCTGACTTTC

abundance: many
v_gene: TRBV6-6
d_gene: TRBD2
j_gene: TRBJ2-3
CDR3aa: CASSYRTGGPGDTQYF
CDR3nt: TGTGCCAGCAGTTACAGGACGGGGGGGCCCGGAGATACGCAGTATTTT

abundance: NA
v_gene: TRBV6-5
d_gene: NA
j_gene: TRBJ2-3
CDR3aa: CASSSFSESTDTQYF
CDR3nt: TGTGCCAGCAGTTCTTTTTCTGAGAGCACAGATACGCAGTATTTT

abundance: NA
v_gene: TRBV6-2/TRBV6-3
d_gene: NA
j_gene: TRBJ1-4
CDR3aa: CASSYVEAAINEKLFF
CDR3nt: TGTGCCAGCAGTTACGTCGAGGCAGCGATTAATGAAAAACTGTTTTTT

abundance: many
v_gene: TRBV7-9
d_gene: NA
j_gene: TRBJ1-3
CDR3aa: CASSFPPAASSGNTIYF
CDR3nt: TGTGCCAGCAGCTTTCCCCCGGCGGCGAGCTCTGGAAACACCATATATTTT

abundance: NA
v_gene: TRBV3-1
d_gene: NA
j_gene: TRBJ2-3
CDR3aa: CASSSRPSDTQYF
CDR3nt: TGTGCCAGCAGCTCACGTCCGTCGGATACGCAGTATTTT

abundance: few
v_gene: TRBV27
d_gene: NA
j_gene: TRBJ1-5
CDR3aa: CASSWGRNQPQHF
CDR3nt: TGTGCCAGCAGTTGGGGACGGAATCAGCCCCAGCATTTT

abundance: many
v_gene: TRBV28
d_gene: NA
j_gene: TRBJ1-2
CDR3aa: CASSFGQGSYGYTF
CDR3nt: TGTGCCAGCAGTTTCGGTCAGGGGAGCTATGGCTACACCTTC

abundance: few
v_gene: TRBV19
d_gene: NA
j_gene: TRBJ1-1
CDR3aa: CASSMGGYTEAFF
CDR3nt: TGTGCCAGTAGTATGGGGGGATACACTGAAGCTTTCTTT

abundance: NA
v_gene: TRBV2
d_gene: NA
j_gene: TRBJ2-7
CDR3aa: CASRLAKYEQYF
CDR3nt: TGTGCCAGCAGACTAGCCAAGTACGAGCAGTACTTC

abundance: many
v_gene: TRBV28
d_gene: NA
j_gene: TRBJ2-3
CDR3aa: CASSPLPLVTDTQYF
CDR3nt: TGTGCCAGCAGTCCCCTCCCTTTAGTCACAGATACGCAGTATTTT

abundance: NA
v_gene: TRBV6-1
d_gene: NA
j_gene: TRBJ1-2
CDR3aa: CASSEVRGNYGYTF
CDR3nt: TGTGCCAGCAGTGAAGTAAGGGGGAACTATGGCTACACCTTC

abundance: few
v_gene: TRBV20-1
d_gene: NA
j_gene: TRBJ1-1
CDR3aa: CSTRDYTEAFF
CDR3nt: TGCAGTACCAGGGACTACACTGAAGCTTTCTTT

abundance: NA
v_gene: TRBV20-1
d_gene: TRBD1
j_gene: TRBJ1-4
CDR3aa: CSARETGAATNEKLFF
CDR3nt: TGCAGTGCTAGAGAGACAGGGGCGGCTACTAATGAAAAACTGTTTTTT

abundance: NA
v_gene: TRBV27
d_gene: NA
j_gene: TRBJ2-1
CDR3aa: CASSRGYEQFF
CDR3nt: TGTGCCAGCAGCCGGGGTTATGAGCAGTTCTTC

abundance: NA
v_gene: TRBV7-9
d_gene: TRBD1
j_gene: TRBJ1-5
CDR3aa: CASSSDREGNQPQHF
CDR3nt: TGTGCCAGCAGCTCGGACAGGGAGGGGAATCAGCCCCAGCATTTT

abundance: few
v_gene: TRBV29-1
d_gene: TRBD1
j_gene: TRBJ2-7
CDR3aa: CSVEGTGKGTYEQYF
CDR3nt: TGCAGCGTGGAAGGGACAGGGAAGGGGACCTACGAGCAGTACTTC

abundance: many
v_gene: TRBV27
d_gene: TRBD1
j_gene: TRBJ2-3
CDR3aa: CASSSGTGFTDTQYF
CDR3nt: TGTGCCAGCTCCTCCGGGACAGGTTTCACAGATACGCAGTATTTT

abundance: NA
v_gene: TRBV20-1
d_gene: NA
j_gene: TRBJ2-7
CDR3aa: CSARSGRLSANSYEQYF
CDR3nt: TGCAGTGCTAGATCGGGGCGTTTGTCGGCAAACTCCTACGAGCAGTACTTC

abundance: few
v_gene: TRBV3-1
d_gene: TRBD1
j_gene: TRBJ1-2
CDR3aa: CASSQGQGTYGYTF
CDR3nt: TGTGCCAGCAGCCAAGGACAGGGTACCTATGGCTACACCTTC

abundance: few
v_gene: TRBV25-1
d_gene: TRBD2
j_gene: TRBJ2-3
CDR3aa: CASSEWGGSASTDTQYF
CDR3nt: TGTGCCAGCAGTGAATGGGGAGGGTCAGCGAGCACAGATACGCAGTATTTT

abundance: NA
v_gene: TRBV6-5
d_gene: NA
j_gene: TRBJ2-3
CDR3aa: CASLPQGSDTQYF
CDR3nt: TGTGCCAGCCTACCACAGGGATCAGATACGCAGTATTTT

abundance: many
v_gene: TRBV12-3/TRBV12-4
d_gene: TRBD1
j_gene: TRBJ1-1
CDR3aa: CASSHPGQGLTEAFF
CDR3nt: TGTGCCAGCAGTCATCCGGGACAGGGCCTTACTGAAGCTTTCTTT

abundance: NA
v_gene: TRBV6-5
d_gene: NA
j_gene: TRBJ2-5
CDR3aa: CACSYSPQGETQYF
CDR3nt: TGTGCCTGCAGTTACTCCCCGCAGGGAGAGACCCAGTACTTC

abundance: many
v_gene: TRBV4-1
d_gene: TRBD1
j_gene: TRBJ2-7
CDR3aa: CASSQVQGDYEQYF
CDR3nt: TGCGCCAGCAGCCAAGTGCAGGGGGACTACGAGCAGTACTTC

abundance: NA
v_gene: TRBV4-3
d_gene: TRBD1
j_gene: TRBJ1-1
CDR3aa: CASSQQTGLRTEAFF
CDR3nt: TGCGCCAGCAGCCAGCAGACAGGGCTGAGGACTGAAGCTTTCTTT

abundance: many
v_gene: TRBV30
d_gene: NA
j_gene: TRBJ1-1
CDR3aa: CAWSLLFAEAFF
CDR3nt: TGTGCCTGGAGTCTTTTGTTCGCTGAAGCTTTCTTT

abundance: NA
v_gene: TRBV25-1
d_gene: NA
j_gene: TRBJ2-7
CDR3aa: CASSASSEQYF
CDR3nt: TGTGCCAGCAGTGCGTCATCCGAGCAGTACTTC

abundance: NA
v_gene: TRBV10-3
d_gene: NA
j_gene: TRBJ2-2
CDR3aa: CAISEPGQNTGELFF
CDR3nt: TGTGCCATCAGTGAACCGGGACAGAACACCGGGGAGCTGTTTTTT

abundance: many
v_gene: TRBV7-9
d_gene: NA
j_gene: TRBJ2-3
CDR3aa: CASSISQTVFGTDTQYF
CDR3nt: TGTGCCAGCAGCATATCCCAGACAGTGTTCGGCACAGATACGCAGTATTTT

abundance: NA
v_gene: TRBV12-3/TRBV12-4
d_gene: NA
j_gene: TRBJ2-5
CDR3aa: CASSLAVSSRETQYF
CDR3nt: TGTGCCAGCAGTTTAGCTGTCAGTAGTCGAGAGACCCAGTACTTC

abundance: many
v_gene: TRBV4-1
d_gene: NA
j_gene: TRBJ2-7
CDR3aa: CASSQETGTYEQYF
CDR3nt: TGCGCCAGCAGCCAAGAAACGGGGACCTACGAGCAGTACTTC

abundance: few
v_gene: TRBV6-5
d_gene: TRBD1
j_gene: TRBJ1-5
CDR3aa: CASSYSTGSQPQHF
CDR3nt: TGTGCCAGCAGTTACTCGACAGGGTCGCAGCCCCAGCATTTT

abundance: many
v_gene: TRBV4-1
d_gene: NA
j_gene: TRBJ1-5
CDR3aa: CASSQVQGDQPQHF
CDR3nt: TGCGCCAGCAGCCAAGTACAGGGCGATCAGCCCCAGCATTTT

abundance: few
v_gene: TRBV20-1
d_gene: TRBD2
j_gene: TRBJ2-5
CDR3aa: CSAGGGYQETQYF
CDR3nt: TGCAGTGCTGGGGGGGGGTACCAAGAGACCCAGTACTTC

abundance: few
v_gene: TRBV5-5
d_gene: NA
j_gene: TRBJ1-1
CDR3aa: CASSLPYPLNTEAFF
CDR3nt: TGTGCCAGCAGCTTGCCTTACCCCTTGAACACTGAAGCTTTCTTT

abundance: NA
v_gene: TRBV12-3/TRBV12-4
d_gene: NA
j_gene: TRBJ2-3
CDR3aa: CASSAVGFGLTDTQYF
CDR3nt: TGTGCCAGCAGTGCCGTGGGATTTGGGCTGACAGATACGCAGTATTTT

abundance: few
v_gene: TRBV7-9
d_gene: TRBD2
j_gene: TRBJ2-7
CDR3aa: CASSPPSGGAREQYF
CDR3nt: TGTGCCAGCAGCCCTCCTAGCGGGGGGGCGCGTGAGCAGTACTTC

abundance: many
v_gene: TRBV29-1
d_gene: TRBD1
j_gene: TRBJ2-2
CDR3aa: CSVTHRGVHTGELFF
CDR3nt: TGCAGCGTTACTCACAGGGGAGTGCACACCGGGGAGCTGTTTTTT

abundance: many
v_gene: TRBV7-9
d_gene: TRBD1
j_gene: TRBJ2-3
CDR3aa: CASRRQGAHQDTQYF
CDR3nt: TGTGCCAGCAGAAGACAGGGGGCGCATCAAGATACGCAGTATTTT

abundance: NA
v_gene: TRBV7-9
d_gene: NA
j_gene: TRBJ2-7
CDR3aa: CASSLVGADYEQYF
CDR3nt: TGTGCCAGCAGCTTAGTTGGGGCAGATTACGAGCAGTACTTC

abundance: NA
v_gene: TRBV6-2/TRBV6-3
d_gene: NA
j_gene: TRBJ1-5
CDR3aa: CASRPLTHQPQHF
CDR3nt: TGTGCCAGCAGACCCCTGACTCATCAGCCCCAGCATTTT

abundance: few
v_gene: TRBV24-1
d_gene: TRBD2
j_gene: TRBJ2-7
CDR3aa: CATGLTGGDSSYEQYF
CDR3nt: TGTGCCACTGGACTGACGGGGGGGGATAGCTCCTACGAGCAGTACTTC